The present TCR beta chain was sequenced within a study of T cells in Graves' hyperthyroidism and ophthalmopathy. Germline-derived CDR1 and CDR2 are GTSNPN and SVGIG (reference sequence). This CDR3 is 13 amino acids long. Regions amplified from RNA transcripts were the TCR beta CDR3 regions. HTBI primers were used for first-round RT-PCR of the TCR CDR3. Via MiXCR, TCRdb re-called the multiplex PCR reads, giving one row per CDR3 protein. The sample has more than 500,000 distinct CDR3 sequences, 35% to 55% seen once. About this clonotype: Being one base from a much bigger clone, this may be a read error.

This sequence joins TRBV30 and TRBJ1-2, with D unclear. The sample taken for sequencing was peripheral blood or thyroid tissue (not recorded which). The source of this sequence is an adult woman with Graves' disease, either hyperthyroidism or ophthalmopathy (not recorded which). The DNA of the CDR3 is TGTGCCTGGAGATCTCCTGCTAACTATGGCTACATCTTC. Protein: CAWRSPANYGYIF.